The present entry profiles one T cell receptor beta chain with its context. The length of the CDR3 is 14 residues. Trimming removed 5 bases from V and 5 bases from J; junction bases left unmatched: 8. CDR1 LNHDA and CDR2 SQIVND come from the germline V gene (reference sequence). This sample is drawn from a study of T cell changes during pregnancy in multiple sclerosis. Some clones are missing from TCRdb's copy, which holds only in-frame ones; the method was immunoSEQ multiplex PCR. Here the sample spans 75,000 to 95,000 clones, about 92% being singletons. Sequenced here: peripheral blood, sampled in the first trimester of pregnancy. This clonotype was obtained from a female donor with multiple sclerosis, enrolled in a pregnancy study. The chain recombines TRBV19 with TRBJ2-7, with TRBD1 matching 8 bases. The CDR3 reads CASSPWTGSHEQYF. DNA for the CDR3: TGTGCCAGTAGTCCGTGGACAGGGTCGCACGAGCAGTACTTC.